This T cell receptor (beta chain) came from a study of T cell responses to AZD1222 COVID-19 vaccine. TCRdb's copy holds only in-frame clones and misses some; the assay was immunoSEQ multiplex PCR. Here the sample spans 150,000 to 200,000 clones, about 94% being singletons. Looked up from germline, CDR1 is MDHEN and CDR2 is SYDVKM. The CDR3 has 13 residues. V was pared by 4 bases and J by 4 bases, with 9 bases between. This chain uses TRBV28 with TRBJ2-3; D uncertain. Sequencing used peripheral blood, obtained on day 0 of AZD1222 vaccination. The receptor comes from an adult in good health. The CDR3 sequence is CASSSTLADTQYF. The DNA of the CDR3 is TGTGCCAGCAGTTCAACACTTGCAGATACGCAGTATTTT.